Detailed here is one T cell receptor (beta chain). Its binding antigen is unknown. No much larger clonotype is one base removed from it; base qualities were not supplied. Profiling of TCR beta VDJ combinations and CDR3 sequences used genomic DNA as the template. TCR repertoire sequencing was run on an Illumina HiSeq 2000. In the original analysis: Repertoire assessment relied on Simpson's diversity index, CDR3 size and DJ length profiles, and TRBV/TRBJ rearrangement plots. The immunodominant clone was defined as the most abundant DNA sequence in deep sequencing data. CDR3 amino acid sequences were screened for sharing across subjects and compared with published repertoires and the VDJdb database. The public reads were run again by TCRdb, first through fastp at Q25 and then through MiXCR, and only productive beta chains were kept. Entries that share a CDR3 protein sequence are merged under the most common genes and DNA. TCRdb's processing, not the study's, gives the V and J calls here. The table for this sample lists 75,000 to 100,000 distinct CDR3 sequences; about 67% of them were counted only once. The biggest ten clones account for about 62% of the sample.

The CDR3 has 15 amino acids, counting the end cysteine and phenylalanine. The CDR3 DNA has 45 bases and is translated from base 1. In the germline V gene (reference sequence), CDR1 corresponds to DFQATT and CDR2 to SNEGSKA. Trimming takes 2 bases from V and 6 bases from J, and the germline ends sit 17 bases apart. Flow cytometry had shown CD8+CD57+ cell expansion in the patients selected for sequencing. Every patient had severe acquired aplastic anemia, diagnosed using the International Study of Aplastic Anemia and Agranulocytosis and Camitta criteria. Patients had received no therapy at the time of blood sampling. TCR repertoires of sorted CD4+ and CD8+ blood T cells from severe aplastic anemia patients and healthy subjects were deep-sequenced in the study. In the USA, patient enrollment took place under clinicaltrials.gov protocols 00001620, 01623167, 00001397, 00071045, 00081523 and 00961064. Ficoll-Paque density gradient centrifugation was used to isolate peripheral blood mononuclear cells. Before DNA extraction, CD4+ and CD8+ T cells were sorted with FACS or magnetic beads.

These data are taken from a study of CD8+CD57+ T cells in acquired aplastic anemia listed by TCRdb under 2018. For the study in its entirety: On average, sorted CD4+ and CD8+ cells yielded roughly 3.4 ug of extracted DNA, with a range of about 0.17 to 27.4 ug. A CD8+CD57+ expansion meant a frequency higher than the mean frequency seen in healthy subjects. General findings and caveats noted by the study authors: Twenty-nine CD8+ CDR3 sequences were found in both patients and controls but appeared to be highly expressed in patients and within the immunodominant clones of the patients. No significant difference in CD8+ Simpson's diversity was found between patients and healthy controls (P=0.060).

The TCR comes from a human donor with aplastic anemia. This receptor chain uses TRBV20-1 and TRBJ2-1; the D segment could be TRBD2, given 6 matching bases. The sample taken for sequencing was sorted CD4+, CD8+, or CD8+CD57+ T cells (not recorded which) from PBMCs. The DNA sequence is TGCAGTGCTAGATCGGAGGGCGCCGGGTTCAATGAGCAGTTCTTC. This yields the protein CSARSEGAGFNEQFF.